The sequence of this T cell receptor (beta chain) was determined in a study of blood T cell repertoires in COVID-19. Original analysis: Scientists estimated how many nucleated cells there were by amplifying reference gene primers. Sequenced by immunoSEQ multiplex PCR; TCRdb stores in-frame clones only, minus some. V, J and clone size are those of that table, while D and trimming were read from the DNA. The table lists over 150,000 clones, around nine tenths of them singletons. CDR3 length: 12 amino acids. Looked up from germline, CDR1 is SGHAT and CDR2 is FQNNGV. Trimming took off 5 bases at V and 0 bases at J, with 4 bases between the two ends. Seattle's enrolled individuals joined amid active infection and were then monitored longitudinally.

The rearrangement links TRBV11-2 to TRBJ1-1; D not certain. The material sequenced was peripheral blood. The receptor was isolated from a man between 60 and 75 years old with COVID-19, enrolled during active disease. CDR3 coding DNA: TGTGCCAGCAGCGTCATGAACACTGAAGCTTTCTTT. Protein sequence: CASSVMNTEAFF.